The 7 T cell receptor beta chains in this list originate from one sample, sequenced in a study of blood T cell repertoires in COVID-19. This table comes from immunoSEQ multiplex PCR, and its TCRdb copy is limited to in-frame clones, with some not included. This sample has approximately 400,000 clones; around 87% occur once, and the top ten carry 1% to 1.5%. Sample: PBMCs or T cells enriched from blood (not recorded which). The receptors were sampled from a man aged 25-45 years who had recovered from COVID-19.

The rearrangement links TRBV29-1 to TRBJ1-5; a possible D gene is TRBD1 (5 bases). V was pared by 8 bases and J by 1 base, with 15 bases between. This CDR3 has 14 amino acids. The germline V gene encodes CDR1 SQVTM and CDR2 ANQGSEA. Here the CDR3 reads CSIQSGGSNQPQHF. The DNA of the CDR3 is TGCAGCATTCAGTCCGGGGGAAGCAATCAGCCCCAGCATTTT.

Here the CDR3 DNA reads TGCGCCAGCAGCCAAGTAGCGGGGGGGCAAGAGACCCAGTACTTC. Protein sequence: CASSQVAGGQETQYF. V usage is TRBV4-3 and J usage is TRBJ2-5, with 11 bases that match TRBD2. The germline gives CDR1 LGHNA, CDR2 YSLEER. The CDR3 runs 15 residues. The junction had 0 bases not matched to a gene; V was cut back by 1 base and J by 2 bases.

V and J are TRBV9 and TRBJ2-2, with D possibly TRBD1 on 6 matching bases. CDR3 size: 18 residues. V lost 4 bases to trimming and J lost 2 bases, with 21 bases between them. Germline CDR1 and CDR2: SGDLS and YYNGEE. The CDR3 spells CASSLDAWAGENTGELFF. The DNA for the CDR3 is TGTGCCAGCAGCCTAGATGCTTGGGCAGGGGAAAACACCGGGGAGCTGTTTTTT.

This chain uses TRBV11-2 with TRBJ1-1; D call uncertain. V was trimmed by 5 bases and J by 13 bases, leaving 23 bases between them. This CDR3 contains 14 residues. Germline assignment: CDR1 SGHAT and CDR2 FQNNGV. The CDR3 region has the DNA TGTGCCAGCAGCCCTACGGGAGGGCTCTCCTTCGGTTTCTTT. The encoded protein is CASSPTGGLSFGFF.

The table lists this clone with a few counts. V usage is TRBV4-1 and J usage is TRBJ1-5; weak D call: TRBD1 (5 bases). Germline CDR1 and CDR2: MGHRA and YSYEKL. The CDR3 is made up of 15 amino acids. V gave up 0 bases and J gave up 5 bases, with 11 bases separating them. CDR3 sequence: CASSQDGGEYQPQHF. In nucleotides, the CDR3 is TGCGCCAGCAGCCAAGATGGAGGGGAATATCAGCCCCAGCATTTT.

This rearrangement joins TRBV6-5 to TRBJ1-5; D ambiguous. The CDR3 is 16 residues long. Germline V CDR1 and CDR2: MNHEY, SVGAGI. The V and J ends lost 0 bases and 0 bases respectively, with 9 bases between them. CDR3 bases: TGTGCCAGCAGTTACTCTCCCATCCATAGCAATCAGCCCCAGCATTTT. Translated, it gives CASSYSPIHSNQPQHF.

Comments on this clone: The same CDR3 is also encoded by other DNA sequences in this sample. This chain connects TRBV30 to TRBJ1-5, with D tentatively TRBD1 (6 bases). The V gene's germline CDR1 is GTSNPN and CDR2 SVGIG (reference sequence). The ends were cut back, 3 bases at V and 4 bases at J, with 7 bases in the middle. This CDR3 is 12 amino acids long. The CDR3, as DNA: TGTGCCTGGAGACAGGGAAATCAGCCCCAGCATTTT. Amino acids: CAWRQGNQPQHF. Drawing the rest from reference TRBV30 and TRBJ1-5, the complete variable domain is SQTIHQWPATLVQPVGSPLSLECTVEGTSNPNLYWYRQAAGRGLQLLFYSVGIGQISSEVPQNLSASRPQDRQFILSSKKLLLSDSGFYLCAWRQGNQPQHFGDGTRLSIL.